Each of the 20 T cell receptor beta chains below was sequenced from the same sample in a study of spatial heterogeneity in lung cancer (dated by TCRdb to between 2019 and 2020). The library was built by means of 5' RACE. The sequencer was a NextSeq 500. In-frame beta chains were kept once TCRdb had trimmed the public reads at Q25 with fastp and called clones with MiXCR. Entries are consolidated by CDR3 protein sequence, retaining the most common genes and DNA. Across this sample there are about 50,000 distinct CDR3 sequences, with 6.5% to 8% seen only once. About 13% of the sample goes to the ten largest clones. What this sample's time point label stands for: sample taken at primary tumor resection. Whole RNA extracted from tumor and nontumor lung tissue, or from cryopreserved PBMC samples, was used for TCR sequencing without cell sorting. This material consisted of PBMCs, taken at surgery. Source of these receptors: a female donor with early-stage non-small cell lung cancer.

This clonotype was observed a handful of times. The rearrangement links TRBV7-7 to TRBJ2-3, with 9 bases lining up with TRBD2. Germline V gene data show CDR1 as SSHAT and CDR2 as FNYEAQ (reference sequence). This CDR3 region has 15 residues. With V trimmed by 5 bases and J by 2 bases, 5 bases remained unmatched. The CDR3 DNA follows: TGTGCCAGCAGCCGTAGCGGGGGCCCCACAGATACGCAGTATTTT. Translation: CASSRSGGPTDTQYF. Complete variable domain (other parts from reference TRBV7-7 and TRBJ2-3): GAGVSQSPRYKVTKRGQDVTLRCDPISSHATLYWYQQALGQGPEFLTYFNYEAQPDKSGLPSDRFSAERPEGSISTLTIQRTEQRDSAMYRCASSRSGGPTDTQYFGPGTRLTVL.

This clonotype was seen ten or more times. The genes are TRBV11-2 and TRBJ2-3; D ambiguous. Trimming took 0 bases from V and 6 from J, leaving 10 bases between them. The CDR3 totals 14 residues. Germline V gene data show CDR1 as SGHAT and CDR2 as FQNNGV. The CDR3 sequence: CASSLESHMDTQYF. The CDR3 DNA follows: TGTGCCAGCAGCTTAGAGTCCCACATGGATACGCAGTATTTT.

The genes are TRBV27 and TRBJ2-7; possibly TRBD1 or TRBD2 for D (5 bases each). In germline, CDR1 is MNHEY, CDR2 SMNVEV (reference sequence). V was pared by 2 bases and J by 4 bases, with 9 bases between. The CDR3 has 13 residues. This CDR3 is CASSLGTRYEQYF. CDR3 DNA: TGTGCCAGCAGTTTAGGGACCAGATACGAGCAGTACTTC.

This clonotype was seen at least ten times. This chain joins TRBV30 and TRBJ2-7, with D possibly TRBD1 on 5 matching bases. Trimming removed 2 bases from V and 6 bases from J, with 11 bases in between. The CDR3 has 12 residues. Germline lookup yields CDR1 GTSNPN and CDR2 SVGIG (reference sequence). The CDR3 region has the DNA TGTGCCTGGAGTTTGTTAGGGGTCGAGCAGTACTTC. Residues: CAWSLLGVEQYF.

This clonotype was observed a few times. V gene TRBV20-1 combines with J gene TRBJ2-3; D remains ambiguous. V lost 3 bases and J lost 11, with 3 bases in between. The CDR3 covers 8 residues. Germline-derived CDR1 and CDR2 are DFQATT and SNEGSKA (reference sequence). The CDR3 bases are TGCAGTGCTAGTAGGCAGTATTTT. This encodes CSASRQYF.

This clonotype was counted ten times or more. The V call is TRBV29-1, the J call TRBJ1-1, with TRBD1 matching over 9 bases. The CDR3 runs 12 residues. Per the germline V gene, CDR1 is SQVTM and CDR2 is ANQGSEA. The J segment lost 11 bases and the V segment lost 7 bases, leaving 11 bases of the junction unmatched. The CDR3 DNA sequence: TGCAGCGGAGGGGACGGGACAGGGTATGCTTTCTTT. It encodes CSGGDGTGYAFF.

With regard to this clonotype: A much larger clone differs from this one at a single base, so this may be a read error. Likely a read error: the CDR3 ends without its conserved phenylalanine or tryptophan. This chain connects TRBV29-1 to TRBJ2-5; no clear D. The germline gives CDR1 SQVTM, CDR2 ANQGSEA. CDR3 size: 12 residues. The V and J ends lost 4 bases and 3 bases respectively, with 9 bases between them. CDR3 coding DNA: TGCAGCGTTGGACTTACGAAAGAGACCCAGTACTTA. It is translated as CSVGLTKETQYL.

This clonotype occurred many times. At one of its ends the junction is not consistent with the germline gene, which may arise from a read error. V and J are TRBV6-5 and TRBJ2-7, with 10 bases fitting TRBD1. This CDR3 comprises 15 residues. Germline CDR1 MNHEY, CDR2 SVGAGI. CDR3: CASSSPGQGTYKQYF. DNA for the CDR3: TGTGCCAGCAGTTCCCCGGGACAGGGGACCTACAAGCAGTACTTC.

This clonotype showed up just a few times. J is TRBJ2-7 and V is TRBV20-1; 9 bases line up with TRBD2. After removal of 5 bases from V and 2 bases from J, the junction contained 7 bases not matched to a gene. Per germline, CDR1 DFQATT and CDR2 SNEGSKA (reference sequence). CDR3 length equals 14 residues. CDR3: CSAPLAGGTYEQYF. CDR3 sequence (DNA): TGCAGTGCTCCCTTGGCGGGGGGGACCTACGAGCAGTACTTC.

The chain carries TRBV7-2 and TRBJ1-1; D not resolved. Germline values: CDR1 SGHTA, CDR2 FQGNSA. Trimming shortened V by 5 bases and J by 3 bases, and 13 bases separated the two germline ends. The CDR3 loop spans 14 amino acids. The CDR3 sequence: CASSRDITDTEAFF. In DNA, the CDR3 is TGTGCCAGCAGCCGAGACATCACGGACACTGAAGCTTTCTTT.

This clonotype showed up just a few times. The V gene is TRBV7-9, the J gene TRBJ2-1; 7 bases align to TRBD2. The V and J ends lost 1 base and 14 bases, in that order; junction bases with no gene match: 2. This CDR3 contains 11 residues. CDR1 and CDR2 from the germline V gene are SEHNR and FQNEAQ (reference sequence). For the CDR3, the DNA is TGTGCCAGCAGCTTAGGGGCGGGGGAGTTCTTC. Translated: CASSLGAGEFF.

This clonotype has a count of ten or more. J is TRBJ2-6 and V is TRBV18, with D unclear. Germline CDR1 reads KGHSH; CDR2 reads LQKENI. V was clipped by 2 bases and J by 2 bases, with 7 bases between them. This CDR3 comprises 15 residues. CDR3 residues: CASSPVGTGANVLTF. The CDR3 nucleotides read TGTGCCAGCTCACCAGTGGGTACTGGGGCCAACGTCCTGACTTTC. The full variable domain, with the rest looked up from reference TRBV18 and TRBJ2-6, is NAGVMQNPRHLVRRRGQEARLRCSPMKGHSHVYWYRQLPEEGLKFMVYLQKENIIDESGMPKERFSAEFPKEGPSILRIQQVVRGDSAAYFCASSPVGTGANVLTFGAGSRLTVL.

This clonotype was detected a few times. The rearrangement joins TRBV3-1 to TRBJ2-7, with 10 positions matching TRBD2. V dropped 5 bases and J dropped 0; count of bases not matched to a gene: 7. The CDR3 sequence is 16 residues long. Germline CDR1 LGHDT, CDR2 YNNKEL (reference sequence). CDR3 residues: CASSIAGGPSSYEQYF. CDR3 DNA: TGTGCCAGCAGCATAGCGGGGGGCCCGTCCTCCTACGAGCAGTACTTC.

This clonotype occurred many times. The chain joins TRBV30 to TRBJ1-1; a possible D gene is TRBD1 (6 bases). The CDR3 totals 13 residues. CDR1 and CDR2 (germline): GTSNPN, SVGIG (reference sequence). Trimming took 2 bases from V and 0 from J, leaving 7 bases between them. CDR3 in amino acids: CAWSRTVNTEAFF. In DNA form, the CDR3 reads TGTGCCTGGAGTCGGACAGTGAACACTGAAGCTTTCTTT.

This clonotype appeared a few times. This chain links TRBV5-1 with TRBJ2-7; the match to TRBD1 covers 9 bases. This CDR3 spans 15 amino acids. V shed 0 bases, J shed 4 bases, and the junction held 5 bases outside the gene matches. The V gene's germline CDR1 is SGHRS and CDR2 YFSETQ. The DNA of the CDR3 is TGCGCCAGCAGCTTGGATGGGACAGGGCAATACGAGCAGTACTTC. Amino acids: CASSLDGTGQYEQYF.

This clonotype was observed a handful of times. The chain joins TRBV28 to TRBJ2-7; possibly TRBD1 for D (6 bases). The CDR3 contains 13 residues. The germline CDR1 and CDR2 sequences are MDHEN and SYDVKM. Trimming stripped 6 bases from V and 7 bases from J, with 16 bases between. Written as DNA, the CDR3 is TGTGCCAGCAGCCGGCCGGACAGTCGGGAGCAGTACTTC. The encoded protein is CASSRPDSREQYF. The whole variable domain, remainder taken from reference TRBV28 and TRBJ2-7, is DVKVTQSSRYLVKRTGEKVFLECVQDMDHENMFWYRQDPGLGLRLIYFSYDVKMKEKGDIPEGYSVSREKKERFSLILESASTNQTSMYLCASSRPDSREQYFGPGTRLTVT.

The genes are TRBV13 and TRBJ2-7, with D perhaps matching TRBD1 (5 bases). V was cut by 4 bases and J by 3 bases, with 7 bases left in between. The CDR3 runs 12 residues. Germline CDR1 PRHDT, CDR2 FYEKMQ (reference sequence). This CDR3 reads CASSSTVYEQYF. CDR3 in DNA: TGTGCCAGCAGCTCGACAGTCTACGAGCAGTACTTC.

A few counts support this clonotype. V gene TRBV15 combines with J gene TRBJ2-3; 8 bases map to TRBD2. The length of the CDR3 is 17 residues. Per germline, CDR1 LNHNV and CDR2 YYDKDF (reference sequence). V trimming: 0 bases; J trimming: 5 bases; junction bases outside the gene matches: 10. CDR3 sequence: CATSRDLGGGPEDTQYF. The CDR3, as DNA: TGTGCCACCAGCAGAGATCTTGGCGGGGGGCCGGAAGATACGCAGTATTTT.

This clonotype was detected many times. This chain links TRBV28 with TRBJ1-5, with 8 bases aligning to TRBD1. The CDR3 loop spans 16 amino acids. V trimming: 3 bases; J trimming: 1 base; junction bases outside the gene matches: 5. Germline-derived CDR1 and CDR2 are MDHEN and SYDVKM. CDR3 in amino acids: CASSFRRQGSNQPQHF. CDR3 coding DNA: TGTGCCAGCAGTTTCCGGCGACAGGGGAGCAATCAGCCCCAGCATTTT.

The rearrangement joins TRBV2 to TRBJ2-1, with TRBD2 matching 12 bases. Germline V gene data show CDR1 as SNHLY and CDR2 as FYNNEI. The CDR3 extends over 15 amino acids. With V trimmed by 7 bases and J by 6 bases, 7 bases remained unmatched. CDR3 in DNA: TGTGCCAGCACCAAGACTAGCGGGGGCGTCAATGAGCAGTTCTTC. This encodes CASTKTSGGVNEQFF. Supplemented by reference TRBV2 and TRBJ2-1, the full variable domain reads EPEVTQTPSHQVTQMGQEVILRCVPISNHLYFYWYRQILGQKVEFLVSFYNNEISEKSEIFDDQFSVERPDGSNFTLKIRSTKLEDSAMYFCASTKTSGGVNEQFFGPGTRLTVL.